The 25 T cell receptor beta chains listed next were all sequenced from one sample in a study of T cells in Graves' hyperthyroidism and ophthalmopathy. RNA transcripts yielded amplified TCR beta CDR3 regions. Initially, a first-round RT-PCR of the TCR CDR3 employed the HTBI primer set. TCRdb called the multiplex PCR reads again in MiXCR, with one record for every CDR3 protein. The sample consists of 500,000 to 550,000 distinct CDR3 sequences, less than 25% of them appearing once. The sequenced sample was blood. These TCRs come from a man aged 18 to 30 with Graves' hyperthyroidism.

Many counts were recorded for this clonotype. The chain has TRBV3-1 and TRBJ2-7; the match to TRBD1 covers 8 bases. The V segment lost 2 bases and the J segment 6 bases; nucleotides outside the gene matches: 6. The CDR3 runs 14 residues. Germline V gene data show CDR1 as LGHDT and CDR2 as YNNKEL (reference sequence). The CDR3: CASSQNGQGGEQYF. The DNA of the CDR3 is TGTGCCAGCAGCCAAAACGGACAGGGTGGCGAGCAGTACTTC.

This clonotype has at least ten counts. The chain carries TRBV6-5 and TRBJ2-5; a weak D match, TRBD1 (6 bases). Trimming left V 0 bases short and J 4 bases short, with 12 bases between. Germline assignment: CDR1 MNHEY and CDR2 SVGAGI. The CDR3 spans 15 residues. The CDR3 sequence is CASSYSGARAETQYF. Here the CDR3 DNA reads TGTGCCAGCAGTTACTCGGGGGCGCGGGCAGAGACCCAGTACTTC.

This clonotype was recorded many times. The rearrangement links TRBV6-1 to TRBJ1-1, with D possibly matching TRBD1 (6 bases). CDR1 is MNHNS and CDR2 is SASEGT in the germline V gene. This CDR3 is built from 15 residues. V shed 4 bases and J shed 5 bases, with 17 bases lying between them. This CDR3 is CASSAGQLRGTEAFF. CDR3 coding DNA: TGTGCCAGCAGTGCCGGACAGCTCCGTGGGACTGAAGCTTTCTTT.

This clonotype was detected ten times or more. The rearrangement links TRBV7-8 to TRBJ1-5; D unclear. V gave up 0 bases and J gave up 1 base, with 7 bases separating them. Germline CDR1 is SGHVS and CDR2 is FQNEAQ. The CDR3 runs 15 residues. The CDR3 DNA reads TGTGCCAGCAGCTTAGCTGTACACAGCAATCAGCCCCAGCATTTT. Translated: CASSLAVHSNQPQHF.

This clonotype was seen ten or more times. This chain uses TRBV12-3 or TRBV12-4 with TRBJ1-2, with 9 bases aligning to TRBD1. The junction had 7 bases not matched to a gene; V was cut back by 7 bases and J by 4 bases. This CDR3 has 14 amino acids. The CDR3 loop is CASTGDRASYGYTF. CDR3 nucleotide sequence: TGTGCCAGCACCGGGGACAGGGCTAGCTATGGCTACACCTTC.

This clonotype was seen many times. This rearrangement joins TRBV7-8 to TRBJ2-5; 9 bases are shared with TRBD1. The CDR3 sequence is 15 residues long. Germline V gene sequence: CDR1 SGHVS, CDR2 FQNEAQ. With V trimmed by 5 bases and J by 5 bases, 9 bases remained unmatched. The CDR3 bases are TGTGCCAGCAGCCAACGGGACAGGGTATCCGAGACCCAGTACTTC. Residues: CASSQRDRVSETQYF.

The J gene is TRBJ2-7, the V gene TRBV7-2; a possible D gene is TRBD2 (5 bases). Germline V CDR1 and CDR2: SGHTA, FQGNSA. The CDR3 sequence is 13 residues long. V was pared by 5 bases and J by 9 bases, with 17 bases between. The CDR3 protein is CASSIPPGRGQYF. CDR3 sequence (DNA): TGTGCCAGCAGCATTCCTCCGGGGAGAGGGCAGTACTTC. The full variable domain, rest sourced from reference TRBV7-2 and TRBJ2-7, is GAGVSQSPSNKVTEKGKDVELRCDPISGHTALYWYRQSLGQGLEFLIYFQGNSAPDKSGLPSDRFSAERTGGSVSTLTIQRTQQEDSAVYLCASSIPPGRGQYFGPGTRLTVT.

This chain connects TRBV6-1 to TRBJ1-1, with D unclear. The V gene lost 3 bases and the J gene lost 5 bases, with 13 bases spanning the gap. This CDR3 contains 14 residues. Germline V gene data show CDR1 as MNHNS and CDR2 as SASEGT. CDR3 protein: CASSEIPVRTEAFF. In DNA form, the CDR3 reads TGTGCCAGCAGTGAGATCCCTGTGAGGACTGAAGCTTTCTTT.

CDR3 amino acids: CASSSGERRNTEAFF. DNA of the CDR3: TGTGCCAGCAGCTCGGGGGAAAGGCGGAACACTGAAGCTTTCTTT. The V and J genes are TRBV11-2 and TRBJ1-1, with D perhaps TRBD1 (5 bases). Trimming took off 4 bases at V and 1 base at J, with 13 bases between the two ends. This CDR3 region has 15 residues. The germline V gene encodes CDR1 SGHAT and CDR2 FQNNGV. The variable domain in full, completed from reference TRBV11-2 and TRBJ1-1, reads EAGVAQSPRYKIIEKRQSVAFWCNPISGHATLYWYQQILGQGPKLLIQFQNNGVVDDSQLPKDRFSAERLKGVDSTLKIQPAKLEDSAVYLCASSSGERRNTEAFFGQGTRLTVV.

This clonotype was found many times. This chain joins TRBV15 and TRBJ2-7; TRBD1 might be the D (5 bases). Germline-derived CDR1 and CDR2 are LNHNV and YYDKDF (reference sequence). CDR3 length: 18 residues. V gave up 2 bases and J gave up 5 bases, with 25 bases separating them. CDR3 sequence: CATSRPPQNDRRLNEQYF. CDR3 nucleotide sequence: TGTGCCACCAGCAGACCGCCCCAAAACGACAGACGCCTGAACGAGCAGTACTTC.

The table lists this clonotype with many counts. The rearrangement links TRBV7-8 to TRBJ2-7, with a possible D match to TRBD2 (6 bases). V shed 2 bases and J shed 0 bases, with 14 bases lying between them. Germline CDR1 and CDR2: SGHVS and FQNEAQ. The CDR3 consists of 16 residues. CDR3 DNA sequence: TGTGCCAGCAGCTTATCGCTAGCGCCAAGCTCCTACGAGCAGTACTTC. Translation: CASSLSLAPSSYEQYF.

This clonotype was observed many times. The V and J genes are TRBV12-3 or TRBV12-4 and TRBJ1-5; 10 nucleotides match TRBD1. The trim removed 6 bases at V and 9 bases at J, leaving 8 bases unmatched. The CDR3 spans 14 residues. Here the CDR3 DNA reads TGTGCCAGCAGCCTGGGACAGGGGCATGGGCCCCAGCATTTT. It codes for CASSLGQGHGPQHF.

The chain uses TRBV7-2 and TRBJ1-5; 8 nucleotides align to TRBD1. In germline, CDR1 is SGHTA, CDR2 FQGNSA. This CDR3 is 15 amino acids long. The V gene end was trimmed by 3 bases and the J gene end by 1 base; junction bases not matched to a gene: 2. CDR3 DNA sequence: TGTGCCAGCAGCTTCACAGGGGGAAGCAATCAGCCCCAGCATTTT. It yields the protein CASSFTGGSNQPQHF.

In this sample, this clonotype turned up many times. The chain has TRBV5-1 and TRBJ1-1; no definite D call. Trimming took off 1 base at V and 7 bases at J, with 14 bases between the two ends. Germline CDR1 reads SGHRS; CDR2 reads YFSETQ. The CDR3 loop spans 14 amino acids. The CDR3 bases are TGCGCCAGCAGCTTGTTGGGCACGGGTAATGAAGCTTTCTTT. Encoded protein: CASSLLGTGNEAFF.

The CDR3 loop is CAGRDRGFGYTF. CDR3 nucleotides: TGTGCCGGGAGGGACAGGGGGTTTGGCTACACCTTC. This chain joins TRBV12-3 or TRBV12-4 and TRBJ1-2, with 11 nucleotides matching TRBD1. Losses at the gene ends were 11 bases for V and 7 bases for J; bases not matched to a gene: 6. The CDR3 runs to 12 residues.

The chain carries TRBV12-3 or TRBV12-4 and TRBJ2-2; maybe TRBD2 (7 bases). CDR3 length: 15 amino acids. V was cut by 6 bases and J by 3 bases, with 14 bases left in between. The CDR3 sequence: CASSLRGAHTGELFF. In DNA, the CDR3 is TGTGCCAGCAGCCTCCGGGGGGCCCACACCGGGGAGCTGTTTTTT.

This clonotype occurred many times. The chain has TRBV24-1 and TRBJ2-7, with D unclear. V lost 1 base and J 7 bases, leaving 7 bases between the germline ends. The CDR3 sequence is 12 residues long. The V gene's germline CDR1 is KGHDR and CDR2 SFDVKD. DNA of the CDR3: TGTGCCACCAGTGATTTCGGCCTTGAGCAGTACTTC. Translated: CATSDFGLEQYF.

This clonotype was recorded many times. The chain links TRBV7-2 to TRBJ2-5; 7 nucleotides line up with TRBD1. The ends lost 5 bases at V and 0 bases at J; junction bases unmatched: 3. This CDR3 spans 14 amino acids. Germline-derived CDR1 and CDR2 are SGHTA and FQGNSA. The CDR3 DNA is TGTGCCAGCAGCCCGGGACAGCACCAAGAGACCCAGTACTTC. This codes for CASSPGQHQETQYF.

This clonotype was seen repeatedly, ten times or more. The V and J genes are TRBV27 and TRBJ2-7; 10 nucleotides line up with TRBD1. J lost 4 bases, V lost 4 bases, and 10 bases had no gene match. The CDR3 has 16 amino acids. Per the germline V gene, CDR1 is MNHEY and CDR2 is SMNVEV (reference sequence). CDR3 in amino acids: CASSWQNPGQGYEQYF. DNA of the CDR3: TGTGCCAGCAGTTGGCAAAACCCGGGACAGGGGTACGAGCAGTACTTC.

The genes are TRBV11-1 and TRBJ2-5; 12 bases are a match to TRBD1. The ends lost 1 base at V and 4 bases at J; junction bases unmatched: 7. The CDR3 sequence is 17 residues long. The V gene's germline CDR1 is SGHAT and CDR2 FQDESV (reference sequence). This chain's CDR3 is CASSLVQRDRGRETQYF. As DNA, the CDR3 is TGTGCCAGCAGCTTAGTTCAGCGGGACAGGGGGCGAGAGACCCAGTACTTC. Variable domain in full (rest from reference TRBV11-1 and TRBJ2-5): EAEVAQSPRYKITEKSQAVAFWCDPISGHATLYWYRQILGQGPELLVQFQDESVVDDSQLPKDRFSAERLKGVDSTLKIQPAELGDSAMYLCASSLVQRDRGRETQYFGPGTRLLVL.

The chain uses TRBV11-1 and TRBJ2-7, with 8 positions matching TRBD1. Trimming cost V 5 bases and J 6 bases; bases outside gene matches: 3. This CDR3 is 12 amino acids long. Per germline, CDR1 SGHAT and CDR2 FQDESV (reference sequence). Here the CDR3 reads CASSADRGEQYF. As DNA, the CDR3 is TGTGCCAGCAGCGCCGACAGGGGCGAGCAGTACTTC.

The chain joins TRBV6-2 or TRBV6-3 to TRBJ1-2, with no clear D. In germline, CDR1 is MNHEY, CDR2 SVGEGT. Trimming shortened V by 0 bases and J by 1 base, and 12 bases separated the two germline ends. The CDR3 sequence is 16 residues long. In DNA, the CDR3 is TGTGCCAGCAGTTACTCGAAATGGCGGCTTAACTATGGCTACACCTTC. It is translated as CASSYSKWRLNYGYTF.

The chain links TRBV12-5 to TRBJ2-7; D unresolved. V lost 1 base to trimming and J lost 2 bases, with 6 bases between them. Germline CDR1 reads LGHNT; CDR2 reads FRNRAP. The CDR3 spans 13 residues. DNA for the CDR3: TGTGCTAGTGGTTTGGGTAAGACCTACGAGCAGTACTTC. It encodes CASGLGKTYEQYF.

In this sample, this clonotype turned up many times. CDR3 nucleotides: TGTGCCAGCAGCTTAGTGACAGCTCCCTCACAGCCCCAGCATTTT. Protein product: CASSLVTAPSQPQHF. The J gene is TRBJ1-5, the V gene TRBV7-2; D perhaps matches TRBD1 (5 bases). This CDR3 has 15 residues. Looked up from germline, CDR1 is SGHTA and CDR2 is FQGNSA. Trimming left V 1 base short and J 7 bases short, with 14 bases between. Looking up the rest from reference TRBV7-2 and TRBJ1-5 gives the full variable domain: GAGVSQSPSNKVTEKGKDVELRCDPISGHTALYWYRQSLGQGLEFLIYFQGNSAPDKSGLPSDRFSAERTGGSVSTLTIQRTQQEDSAVYLCASSLVTAPSQPQHFGDGTRLSIL.

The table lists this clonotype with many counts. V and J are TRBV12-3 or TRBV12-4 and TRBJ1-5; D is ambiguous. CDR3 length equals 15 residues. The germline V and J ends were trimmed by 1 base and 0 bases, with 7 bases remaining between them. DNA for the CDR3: TGTGCCAGCAGTTTAGGGCAGGCTAGCAATCAGCCCCAGCATTTT. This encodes CASSLGQASNQPQHF.